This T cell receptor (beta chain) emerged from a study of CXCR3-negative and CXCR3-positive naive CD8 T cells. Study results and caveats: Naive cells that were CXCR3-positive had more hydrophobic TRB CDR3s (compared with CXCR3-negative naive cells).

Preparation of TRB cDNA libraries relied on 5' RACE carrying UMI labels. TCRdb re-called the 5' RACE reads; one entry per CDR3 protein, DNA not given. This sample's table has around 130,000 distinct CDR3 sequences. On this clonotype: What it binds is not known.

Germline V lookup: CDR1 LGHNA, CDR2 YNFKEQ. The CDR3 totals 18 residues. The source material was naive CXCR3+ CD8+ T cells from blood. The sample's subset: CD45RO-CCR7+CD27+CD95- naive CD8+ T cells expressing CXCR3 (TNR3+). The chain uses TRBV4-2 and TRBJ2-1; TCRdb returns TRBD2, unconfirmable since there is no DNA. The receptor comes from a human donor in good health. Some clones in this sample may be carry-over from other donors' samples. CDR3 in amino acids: CASSGRPSGGALYNEQFF.